This TCR beta chain was sequenced for a study of CD8+CD57+ T cells in acquired aplastic anemia. Overall study: Sorting CD4+ and CD8+ cells gave DNA averaging approximately 2.9 ug.

V lost 0 bases and J 9 bases, leaving 15 bases between the germline ends. CDR1 is SGHTA and CDR2 is FQGNSA in the germline V gene. The CDR3 extends over 16 amino acids. Genomic DNA served as template for TCR beta VDJ and CDR3 profiling. TCRdb redid the calling of the reads with MiXCR, one entry per CDR3 protein. The data show about 470,000 distinct CDR3 sequences, around 30% seen once. Before being chosen for sequencing, patients had shown CD8+CD57+ cell expansion by flow cytometry. Severe acquired aplastic anemia affected all patients. The blood sampling took place in patients who had so far received no therapy.

V usage is TRBV7-2 and J usage is TRBJ1-6, with D uncertain. Sequenced: sorted CD4+, CD8+, or CD8+CD57+ T cells (not recorded which) from PBMCs. This receptor was obtained from a human donor with aplastic anemia. DNA of the CDR3: TGTGCCAGCAGCTTAGCATCCAAACCAGGAGGTTCACCCCTCCACTTT. It codes for CASSLASKPGGSPLHF.